This TCR beta chain was retrieved from a study of blood T cell repertoires in COVID-19 (dated by TCRdb to the early 2020s). In the study overall: The collaborator samples originated in the United States, Italy and Spain and spanned the acute and convalescent phases of COVID-19. The prospective study material was composed of cDNA or gDNA derived from T cells, B-cell-depleted T cells, or PBMCs. Where available, HLA class I and class II types were obtained from metadata supplied by the sample provider rather than from assay-based typing. The dataset comprised deeply sampled blood TCRbeta repertoires from subjects exposed to, actively infected with, or recovered from COVID-19. Nearly every sample came with metadata listing a de-identified subject ID, COVID-19 status, age in years and sex. The repertoires were released in a freely available public database meant as a resource for research on the immune response to SARS-CoV-2. The samples were drawn from two sources: the first 160 participants of the ongoing ImmuneRACE study, and 1,254 subjects contributed by 6 global collaborators.

The immunoSEQ Assay, a bias-controlled multiplex PCR, was used to amplify TCRbeta CDR3 regions from genomic DNA. Concerning the study's data processing: Within the assay, amplification of reference gene primers was used to estimate how many nucleated cells each sample contained. Sequence reads were collapsed and filtered to measure the absolute abundance of every unique TCRbeta CDR3 rearrangement. For each sample, productive Simpson clonality was calculated as the square root of Simpson's diversity index across productive rearrangements. In its TCRdb copy, this immuneACCESS table keeps in-frame sequences only and misses some clones. Where compared with another copy, unresolved V genes explain less than half of these, and the others have no known cause. The DNA was the basis for D and trimming; V, J and clone size are from that table. The sample yields roughly 270,000 clones; 85% were counted once. Under 3% of the sample is in the top ten clones.

With regard to this clone: Its antigen is unknown. There are no base qualities to consult, and no much larger clone falls within one base.

Participants in the prospective study were aged roughly 18 to 100 years, lived in about two dozen United States geographic areas, and enrolled through a virtual design. In the prospective study, participants were assigned to cohorts based on the clinical history participants reported in a screening survey and a study questionnaire. Recovered participants in ImmuneRACE Cohort 3 were defined by two consecutive negative NP/OP PCR tests, clearance by a healthcare professional, or resolution of symptoms. Mobile phlebotomists in the prospective study collected whole blood, serum and a nasopharyngeal or oropharyngeal swab from every participant. Additional blood draws and questionnaires over an approximately 2-month period could optionally be provided by prospective study participants. Before DNA extraction, prospective study blood samples were shipped either frozen or at room temperature. The CDR3 spans 14 residues, from the cysteine through the phenylalanine. CDR3 DNA is the only sequence kept; it has 42 bases, read in frame from the first base. V ends up 6 bases short and J 7 bases short, with an unmatched junction base count of 7. The germline V gene provides CDR1 MNHEY and CDR2 SVGAGI.

Points the paper makes about the study in general: The amount of clinical and demographic metadata varied by source and participant and was provided uncurated.

The rearranged segments are TRBV6-5 and TRBJ1-2, with TRBD1 matching 11 junction bases. Input material: PBMCs or T cells enriched from blood (not recorded which). The receptor comes from a woman aged 45 to 65 who had recovered from COVID-19. The CDR3 protein sequence reads: CASRAGTGGSGYTF. The DNA sequence follows: TGTGCCAGCAGAGCCGGGACAGGGGGGAGTGGCTACACCTTC.